This T cell receptor (beta chain) is from a study of blood T cell repertoires in COVID-19. Per germline, CDR1 MNHEY and CDR2 SVGAGI. The V gene end was trimmed by 5 bases and the J gene end by 2 bases; junction bases not matched to a gene: 6. The CDR3 is made up of 15 amino acids. The assay was immunoSEQ multiplex PCR, and TCRdb's table has in-frame clones only and misses some. The data hold 150,000 to 200,000 clones, with roughly 80% observed a single time. The table lists this clone with a count of one. This receptor was taken from a woman under 40 with acute or convalescent COVID-19. This chain connects TRBV6-5 to TRBJ1-3; TRBD1 matches 7 bases. Material: peripheral blood. The CDR3, as DNA: TGTGCCAGCAGTCCAGGGGGTCGGGCTGGAAACACCATATATTTT. Protein: CASSPGGRAGNTIYF.